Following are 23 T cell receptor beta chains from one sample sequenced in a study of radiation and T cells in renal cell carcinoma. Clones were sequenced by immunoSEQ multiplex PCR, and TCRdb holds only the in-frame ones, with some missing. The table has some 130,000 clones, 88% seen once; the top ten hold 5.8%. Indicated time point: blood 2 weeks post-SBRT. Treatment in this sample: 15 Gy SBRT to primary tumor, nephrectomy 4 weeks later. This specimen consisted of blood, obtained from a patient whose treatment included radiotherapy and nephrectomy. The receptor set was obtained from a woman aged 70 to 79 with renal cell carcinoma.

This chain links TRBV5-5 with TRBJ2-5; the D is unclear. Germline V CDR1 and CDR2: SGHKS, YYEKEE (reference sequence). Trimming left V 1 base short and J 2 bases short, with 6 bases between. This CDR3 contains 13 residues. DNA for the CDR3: TGTGCCAGCAGCTTGTCCCCACAAGAGACCCAGTACTTC. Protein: CASSLSPQETQYF.

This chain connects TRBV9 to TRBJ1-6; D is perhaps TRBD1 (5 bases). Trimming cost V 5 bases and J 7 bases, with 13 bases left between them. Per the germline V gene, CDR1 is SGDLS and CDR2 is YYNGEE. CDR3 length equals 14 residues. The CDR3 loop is CASRDQGSNSPLHF. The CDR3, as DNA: TGTGCCAGCAGAGATCAGGGCAGCAATTCACCCCTCCACTTT.

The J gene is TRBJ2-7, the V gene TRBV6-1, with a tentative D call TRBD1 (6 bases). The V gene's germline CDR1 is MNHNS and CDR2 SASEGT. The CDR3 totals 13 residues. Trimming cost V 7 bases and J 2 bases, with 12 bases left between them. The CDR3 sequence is CASTRDKPYEQYF. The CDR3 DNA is TGTGCCAGCACAAGGGACAAACCCTACGAGCAGTACTTC.

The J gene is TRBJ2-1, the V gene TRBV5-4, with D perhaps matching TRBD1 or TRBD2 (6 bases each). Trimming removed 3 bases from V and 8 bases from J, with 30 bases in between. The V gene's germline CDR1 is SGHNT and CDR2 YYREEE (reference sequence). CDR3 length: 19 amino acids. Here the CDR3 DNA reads TGTGCCAGCAGCTCAGGGGCAAGGGGGGCCCTCCTTAAGGGCGATGAGCAGTTCTTC. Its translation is CASSSGARGALLKGDEQFF.

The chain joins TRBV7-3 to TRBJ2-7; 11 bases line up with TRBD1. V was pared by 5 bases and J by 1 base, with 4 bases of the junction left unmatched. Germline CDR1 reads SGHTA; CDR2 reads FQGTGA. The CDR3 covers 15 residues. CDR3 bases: TGTGCCAGCAGCCTAGGGACAGGGGGGTCCTACGAGCAGTACTTC. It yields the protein CASSLGTGGSYEQYF.

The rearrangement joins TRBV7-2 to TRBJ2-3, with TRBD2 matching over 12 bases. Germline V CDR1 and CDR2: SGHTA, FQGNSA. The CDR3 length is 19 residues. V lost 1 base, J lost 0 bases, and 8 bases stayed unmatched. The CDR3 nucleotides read TGTGCCAGCAGCTTAGTGAGACTAGCGGGGGTGGGGAGCACAGATACGCAGTATTTT. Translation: CASSLVRLAGVGSTDTQYF.

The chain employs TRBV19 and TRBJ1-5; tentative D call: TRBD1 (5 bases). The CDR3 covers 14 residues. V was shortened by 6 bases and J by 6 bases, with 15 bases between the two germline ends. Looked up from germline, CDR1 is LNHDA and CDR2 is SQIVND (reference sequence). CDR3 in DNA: TGTGCCAGTAGGGGTACCAGGGTGGCTCAGCCCCAGCATTTT. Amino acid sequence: CASRGTRVAQPQHF.

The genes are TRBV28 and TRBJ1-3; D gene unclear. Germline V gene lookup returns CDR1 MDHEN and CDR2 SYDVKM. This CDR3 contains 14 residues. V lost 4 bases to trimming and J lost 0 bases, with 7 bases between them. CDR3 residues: CASSSGNSGNTIYF. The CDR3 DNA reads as TGTGCCAGCAGTTCAGGCAACTCTGGAAACACCATATATTTT.

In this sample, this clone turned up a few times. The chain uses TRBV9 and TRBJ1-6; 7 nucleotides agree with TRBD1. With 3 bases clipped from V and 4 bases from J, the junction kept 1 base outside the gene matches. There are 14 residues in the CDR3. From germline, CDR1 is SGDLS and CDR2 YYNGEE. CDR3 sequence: CASSETGYNSPLHF. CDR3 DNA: TGTGCCAGCAGCGAGACAGGGTATAATTCACCCCTCCACTTT.

The CDR3 region is CAAPEEQYF. Written as DNA, the CDR3 is TGTGCCGCGCCTGAAGAGCAGTACTTC. This chain links TRBV12-1 with TRBJ2-7; TRBD2 is taken as the D call from the table, unchecked against the DNA. TRBV12-1 is a pseudogene segment. This CDR3 is 9 amino acids long.

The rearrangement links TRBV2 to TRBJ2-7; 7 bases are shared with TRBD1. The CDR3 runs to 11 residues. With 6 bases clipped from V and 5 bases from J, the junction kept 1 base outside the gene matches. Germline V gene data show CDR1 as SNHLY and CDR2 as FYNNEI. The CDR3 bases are TGTGCCAGCAGACAGGGGCACGAGCAGTACTTC. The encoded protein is CASRQGHEQYF.

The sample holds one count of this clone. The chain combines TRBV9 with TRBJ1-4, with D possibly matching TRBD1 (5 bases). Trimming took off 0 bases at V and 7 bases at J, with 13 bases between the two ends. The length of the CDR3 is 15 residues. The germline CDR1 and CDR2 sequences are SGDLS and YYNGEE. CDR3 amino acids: CASSVEGVGGEKLFF. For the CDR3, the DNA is TGTGCCAGCAGCGTAGAAGGGGTTGGTGGTGAAAAACTGTTTTTT.

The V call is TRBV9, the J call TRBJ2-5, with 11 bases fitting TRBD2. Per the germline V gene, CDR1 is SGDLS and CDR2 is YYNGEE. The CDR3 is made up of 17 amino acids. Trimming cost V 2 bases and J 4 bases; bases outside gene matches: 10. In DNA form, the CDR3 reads TGTGCCAGCAGCGTTACTAGCGGGGGAATTGGAAGAGAGACCCAGTACTTC. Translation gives CASSVTSGGIGRETQYF. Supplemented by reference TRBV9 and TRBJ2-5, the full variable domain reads DSGVTQTPKHLITATGQRVTLRCSPRSGDLSVYWYQQSLDQGLQFLIQYYNGEERAKGNILERFSAQQFPDLHSELNLSSLELGDSALYFCASSVTSGGIGRETQYFGPGTRLLVL.

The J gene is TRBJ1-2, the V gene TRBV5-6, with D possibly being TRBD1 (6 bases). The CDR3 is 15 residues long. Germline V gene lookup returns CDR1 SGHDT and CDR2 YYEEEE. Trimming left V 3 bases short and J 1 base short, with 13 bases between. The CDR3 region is CASSSRGGGNYGYTF. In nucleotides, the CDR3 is TGTGCCAGCAGCTCGAGGGGAGGGGGTAACTATGGCTACACCTTC.

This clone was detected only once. For the CDR3, the DNA is TGCGCCAGCAGCGCCGAAGCGGGGGGGATTCCCTACGAGCAGTACTTC. Translating gives CASSAEAGGIPYEQYF. The chain carries TRBV5-1 and TRBJ2-7; the match to TRBD2 covers 10 bases. Germline CDR1 is SGHRS and CDR2 is YFSETQ. After removal of 4 bases from V and 2 bases from J, the junction contained 9 bases not matched to a gene. The CDR3 runs 16 residues. Together with reference TRBV5-1 and TRBJ2-7, the CDR3 gives the full variable domain: KAGVTQTPRYLIKTRGQQVTLSCSPISGHRSVSWYQQTPGQGLQFLFEYFSETQRNKGNFPGRFSGRQFSNSRSEMNVSTLELGDSALYLCASSAEAGGIPYEQYFGPGTRLTVT.

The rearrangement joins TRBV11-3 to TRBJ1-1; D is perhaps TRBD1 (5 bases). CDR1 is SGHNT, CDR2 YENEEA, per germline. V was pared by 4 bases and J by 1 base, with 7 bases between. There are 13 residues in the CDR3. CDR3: CASSWGQNTEAFF. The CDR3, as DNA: TGTGCCAGCAGCTGGGGCCAGAACACTGAAGCTTTCTTT.

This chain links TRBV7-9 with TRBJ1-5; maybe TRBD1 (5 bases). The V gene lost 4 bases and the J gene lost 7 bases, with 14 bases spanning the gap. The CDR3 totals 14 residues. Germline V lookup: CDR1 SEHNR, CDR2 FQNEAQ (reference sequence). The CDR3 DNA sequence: TGTGCCAGCAGCTCCGAAGAGGGGTTGCAGCCCCAGCATTTT. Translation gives CASSSEEGLQPQHF.

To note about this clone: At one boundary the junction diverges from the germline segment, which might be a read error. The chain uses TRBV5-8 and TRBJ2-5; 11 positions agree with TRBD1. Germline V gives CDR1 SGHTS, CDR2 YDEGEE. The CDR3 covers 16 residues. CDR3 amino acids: CASRLGTGGAQETQYF. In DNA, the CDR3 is TGTGCCAGCAGATTGGGGACAGGGGGTGCCCAAGAGACCCAGTACTTC.

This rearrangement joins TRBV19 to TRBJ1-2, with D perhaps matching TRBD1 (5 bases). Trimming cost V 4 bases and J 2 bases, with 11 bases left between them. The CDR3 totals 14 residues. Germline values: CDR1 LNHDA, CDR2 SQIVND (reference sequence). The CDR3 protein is CASSTGTGNYGYTF. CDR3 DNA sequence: TGTGCCAGTAGTACTGGGACGGGGAACTATGGCTACACCTTC. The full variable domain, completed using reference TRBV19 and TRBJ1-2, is DGGITQSPKYLFRKEGQNVTLSCEQNLNHDAMYWYRQDPGQGLRLIYYSQIVNDFQKGDIAEGYSVSREKKESFPLTVTSAQKNPTAFYLCASSTGTGNYGYTFGSGTRLTVV.

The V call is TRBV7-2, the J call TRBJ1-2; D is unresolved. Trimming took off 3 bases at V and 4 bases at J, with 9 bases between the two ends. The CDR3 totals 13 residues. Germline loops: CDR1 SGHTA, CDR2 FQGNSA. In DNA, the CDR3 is TGTGCCAGCAGCTTTCGGGTCGCCTATGGCTACACCTTC. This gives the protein CASSFRVAYGYTF. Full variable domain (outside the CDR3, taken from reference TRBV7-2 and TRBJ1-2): GAGVSQSPSNKVTEKGKDVELRCDPISGHTALYWYRQSLGQGLEFLIYFQGNSAPDKSGLPSDRFSAERTGGSVSTLTIQRTQQEDSAVYLCASSFRVAYGYTFGSGTRLTVV.

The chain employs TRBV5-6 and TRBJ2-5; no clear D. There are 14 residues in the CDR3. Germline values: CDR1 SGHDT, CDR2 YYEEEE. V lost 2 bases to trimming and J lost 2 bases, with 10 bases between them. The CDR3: CASSFGQVQETQYF. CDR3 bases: TGTGCCAGCAGCTTCGGGCAGGTGCAAGAGACCCAGTACTTC.

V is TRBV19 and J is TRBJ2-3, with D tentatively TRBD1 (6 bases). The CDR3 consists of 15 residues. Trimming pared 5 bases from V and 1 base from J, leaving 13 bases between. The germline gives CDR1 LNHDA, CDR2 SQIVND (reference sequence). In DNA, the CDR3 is TGTGCCAGTAGTCCAAGACAGGCGCGCACAGATACGCAGTATTTT. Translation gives CASSPRQARTDTQYF.

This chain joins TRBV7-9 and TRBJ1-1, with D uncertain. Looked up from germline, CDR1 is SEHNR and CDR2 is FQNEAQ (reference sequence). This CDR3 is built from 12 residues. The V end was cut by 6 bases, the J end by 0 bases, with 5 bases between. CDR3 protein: CASRAVNTEAFF. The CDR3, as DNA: TGTGCCAGCAGGGCGGTGAACACTGAAGCTTTCTTT.